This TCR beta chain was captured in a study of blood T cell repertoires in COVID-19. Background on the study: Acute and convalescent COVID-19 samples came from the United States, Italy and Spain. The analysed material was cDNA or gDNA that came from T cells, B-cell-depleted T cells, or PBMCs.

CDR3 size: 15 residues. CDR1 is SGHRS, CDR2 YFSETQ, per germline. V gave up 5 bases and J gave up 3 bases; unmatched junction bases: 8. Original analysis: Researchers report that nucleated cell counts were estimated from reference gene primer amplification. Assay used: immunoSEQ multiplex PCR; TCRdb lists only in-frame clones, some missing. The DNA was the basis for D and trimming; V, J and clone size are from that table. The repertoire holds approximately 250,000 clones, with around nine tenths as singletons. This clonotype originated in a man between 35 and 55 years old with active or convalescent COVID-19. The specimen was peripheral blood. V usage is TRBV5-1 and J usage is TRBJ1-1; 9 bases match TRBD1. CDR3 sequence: CASRTEYRGHTEAFF. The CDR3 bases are TGCGCCAGCAGGACAGAATACAGGGGGCACACTGAAGCTTTCTTT.